Shown below are 25 T cell receptor beta chains from a single sample sequenced in a study of blood T cells in healthy people across ages. With a J-beta primer mix and a sample-barcoded 5' primer, a second PCR ran roughly 7 to 11 cycles. TCRdb re-called the 5' RACE reads with MiXCR, one entry per CDR3 protein. The table includes about 580,000 distinct CDR3 sequences, roughly 43% detected once. The source material was blood. The origin of the receptors is a man older than 75 in good health.

The J gene is TRBJ1-1, the V gene TRBV7-2; a possible D gene is TRBD1 (6 bases). Trimming removed 1 base from V and 0 bases from J, with 9 bases in between. CDR3 length: 15 residues. Germline assignment: CDR1 SGHTA and CDR2 FQGNSA. In DNA, the CDR3 is TGTGCCAGCAGCTTAGAGGGGGGAGTGAACACTGAAGCTTTCTTT. It translates to CASSLEGGVNTEAFF. Using reference TRBV7-2 and TRBJ1-1 for the parts outside the CDR3, the full variable domain is GAGVSQSPSNKVTEKGKDVELRCDPISGHTALYWYRQSLGQGLEFLIYFQGNSAPDKSGLPSDRFSAERTGGSVSTLTIQRTQQEDSAVYLCASSLEGGVNTEAFFGQGTRLTVV.

This clonotype was counted only a few times. The CDR3 DNA reads TGTGCCAGCAGCCCCACTAGCGGGGCCCCCAGCTCCTACAATGAGCAGTTCTTC. Translated, it gives CASSPTSGAPSSYNEQFF. This chain uses TRBV6-6 with TRBJ2-1, with 10 bases that match TRBD2. CDR3 length: 18 amino acids. The germline CDR1 and CDR2 sequences are MNHNY and SVGAGI (reference sequence). V lost 6 bases, J lost 0 bases, and 11 bases stayed unmatched.

Only a few counts were recorded for this clonotype. The chain carries TRBV7-9 and TRBJ2-5; D is perhaps TRBD1 (5 bases). The CDR3 sequence is 15 residues long. CDR1 is SEHNR and CDR2 is FQNEAQ in the germline V gene (reference sequence). Trimming took 0 bases from V and 0 from J, leaving 8 bases between them. This CDR3 reads CASSLAKGHQETQYF. In DNA form, the CDR3 reads TGTGCCAGCAGCTTAGCTAAGGGGCACCAAGAGACCCAGTACTTC.

This chain links TRBV10-1 with TRBJ2-3, with a weak D call TRBD2 (6 bases). The length of the CDR3 is 17 residues. Trimming removed 0 bases at V and 4 bases at J, with 17 bases between. Per the germline V gene, CDR1 is WNHNN and CDR2 is SYGVQD (reference sequence). CDR3 region: CASSESIGAGGADTQYF. The CDR3 DNA reads TGCGCCAGCAGTGAGTCGATAGGGGCCGGAGGGGCAGATACGCAGTATTTT.

This clonotype was seen more than once but under ten times. The chain joins TRBV11-3 to TRBJ2-1, with 8 positions matching TRBD1. Per germline, CDR1 SGHNT and CDR2 YENEEA. With V trimmed by 5 bases and J by 5 bases, 11 bases remained unmatched. The CDR3 is 16 residues long. The DNA of the CDR3 is TGTGCCAGCAGCCCCGGATACGGACAGGGCAACAATGAGCAGTTCTTC. Translation: CASSPGYGQGNNEQFF.

This clonotype came up a few times. This chain joins TRBV12-3 or TRBV12-4 and TRBJ2-1; D not certain. This CDR3 contains 15 residues. Trimming cost V 2 bases and J 0 bases, with 8 bases left between them. In nucleotides, the CDR3 is TGTGCCAGCAGTTTACAGCATAGCTCCTACAATGAGCAGTTCTTC. Amino acid sequence: CASSLQHSSYNEQFF.

The chain is built from TRBV4-1 and TRBJ2-5; possibly TRBD1 for D (5 bases). V was shortened by 3 bases and J by 0 bases, with 11 bases between the two germline ends. The CDR3 is 15 amino acids. The germline gives CDR1 MGHRA, CDR2 YSYEKL. The CDR3 DNA sequence: TGCGCCAGCAGCCACCCGACAGAGTACCAAGAGACCCAGTACTTC. Protein sequence: CASSHPTEYQETQYF.

This clonotype was seen a handful of times. The gene calls are TRBV12-3 or TRBV12-4 and TRBJ2-7; D gene unclear. The ends were cut back, 5 bases at V and 0 bases at J, with 11 bases in the middle. The CDR3 consists of 14 residues. CDR3 DNA sequence: TGTGCCAGCAGTGGGCCTGAGTCCTCCTACGAGCAGTACTTC. It translates to CASSGPESSYEQYF.

This clonotype appeared a few times. This chain joins TRBV29-1 and TRBJ2-7; a weak D match, TRBD2 (8 bases). Germline V CDR1 and CDR2: SQVTM, ANQGSEA. The CDR3 contains 16 residues. The ends were cut back, 4 bases at V and 5 bases at J, with 24 bases in the middle. In DNA form, the CDR3 reads TGCAGCGTTGCCGGGGGGGGACAGACAAGTCGCAACGAGCAGTACTTC. Amino acids: CSVAGGGQTSRNEQYF.

The CDR3 sequence is CSARAVLGSLTDTQYF. The CDR3 DNA reads TGCAGTGCTAGAGCGGTATTAGGCAGTCTCACAGATACGCAGTATTTT. The J gene is TRBJ2-3, the V gene TRBV20-1; no clear D. The CDR3 is made up of 16 amino acids. CDR1 DFQATT and CDR2 SNEGSKA come from the germline V gene (reference sequence). V was shortened by 1 base and J by 2 bases, with 16 bases between the two germline ends.

This rearrangement joins TRBV2 to TRBJ2-5; 9 bases match TRBD1. This CDR3 has 14 residues. Germline V gene sequence: CDR1 SNHLY, CDR2 FYNNEI. Unmatched junction bases numbered 2, after V lost 2 bases and J lost 4 bases. The CDR3 DNA reads TGTGCCAGCAGTGAATTGACAGGGGGAGAGACCCAGTACTTC. The encoded protein is CASSELTGGETQYF.

This clonotype was picked up a small number of times. V is TRBV20-1 and J is TRBJ2-3; unclear D gene. Per germline, CDR1 DFQATT and CDR2 SNEGSKA (reference sequence). CDR3 length equals 16 residues. Trimming removed 0 bases at V and 2 bases at J, with 15 bases between. The CDR3 DNA reads TGCAGTGCTAGAGATCTCCGGGCCCAGGCCACAGATACGCAGTATTTT. Amino acids: CSARDLRAQATDTQYF.

This clonotype was detected many times. V usage is TRBV6-5 and J usage is TRBJ1-1; D perhaps matches TRBD1 (6 bases). This CDR3 has 14 amino acids. CDR1 is MNHEY, CDR2 SVGAGI, per germline. Trimming cost V 4 bases and J 1 base, with 10 bases left between them. Here the CDR3 DNA reads TGTGCCAGCAGTTCCACGGGACAGAACACTGAAGCTTTCTTT. Its protein product is CASSSTGQNTEAFF.

CDR3 region: CASKTGTISNQPQHF. CDR3 coding DNA: TGTGCCAGCAAAACCGGGACCATAAGCAATCAGCCCCAGCATTTT. This chain joins TRBV2 and TRBJ1-5; possibly TRBD1 for D (5 bases). V was pared by 7 bases and J by 1 base, with 14 bases between. This CDR3 has 15 amino acids. Germline CDR1 is SNHLY and CDR2 is FYNNEI. The whole variable domain, remainder taken from reference TRBV2 and TRBJ1-5, is EPEVTQTPSHQVTQMGQEVILRCVPISNHLYFYWYRQILGQKVEFLVSFYNNEISEKSEIFDDQFSVERPDGSNFTLKIRSTKLEDSAMYFCASKTGTISNQPQHFGDGTRLSIL.

This clonotype occurred a few times. V usage is TRBV20-1 and J usage is TRBJ1-4; D is ambiguous. The CDR3 extends over 17 amino acids. V was shortened by 6 bases and J by 0 bases, with 20 bases between the two germline ends. Germline CDR1 is DFQATT and CDR2 is SNEGSKA (reference sequence). CDR3 residues: CSARSSAHSATNEKLFF. The CDR3 DNA reads as TGCAGTGCCCGGAGTTCGGCGCATTCCGCAACTAATGAAAAACTGTTTTTT.

A few counts support this clonotype. A read error is possible here, since a much larger clone lies one base away. V and J are TRBV6-1 and TRBJ2-3; 9 nucleotides line up with TRBD2. The CDR3 runs to 19 residues. V gave up 5 bases and J gave up 5 bases; unmatched junction bases: 20. Germline values: CDR1 MNHNS, CDR2 SASEGT. This chain's CDR3 is CASSNRQRAAGGLGDTQYF. In nucleotides, the CDR3 is TGTGCCAGCAGTAATAGGCAACGAGCAGCGGGGGGTCTGGGAGATACGCAGTATTTT.

The sample holds a few counts of this clonotype. This sequence joins TRBV7-9 and TRBJ1-4, with 9 bases that match TRBD1. V was pared by 1 base and J by 8 bases, with 2 bases of the junction left unmatched. Germline assignment: CDR1 SEHNR and CDR2 FQNEAQ (reference sequence). This CDR3 has 14 residues. The CDR3 DNA is TGTGCCAGCAGCTTAGGACAGGGGGGCGAAAAACTGTTTTTT. Its protein product is CASSLGQGGEKLFF.

V and J are TRBV12-3 or TRBV12-4 and TRBJ2-7, with 7 bases matching TRBD1. V trimming: 5 bases; J trimming: 6 bases; junction bases outside the gene matches: 13. The CDR3 has 15 residues. CDR3 residues: CASSPSTGRGREQYF. The DNA for the CDR3 is TGTGCCAGCAGTCCCTCGACAGGGAGAGGACGCGAGCAGTACTTC.

The rearrangement joins TRBV9 to TRBJ2-1; 14 positions agree with TRBD2. Trimming removed 2 bases from V and 8 bases from J; junction bases left unmatched: 9. The CDR3 runs to 17 residues. The germline V gene encodes CDR1 SGDLS and CDR2 YYNGEE. The CDR3 DNA reads as TGTGCCAGCAGCGTTACCGGGACTAGCGGGAGTTGGGATGAGCAGTTCTTC. It codes for CASSVTGTSGSWDEQFF. The variable domain in full, with the rest retrieved from reference TRBV9 and TRBJ2-1, is DSGVTQTPKHLITATGQRVTLRCSPRSGDLSVYWYQQSLDQGLQFLIQYYNGEERAKGNILERFSAQQFPDLHSELNLSSLELGDSALYFCASSVTGTSGSWDEQFFGPGTRLTVL.

This sequence joins TRBV28 and TRBJ2-1, with 10 bases identical to TRBD2. J lost 6 bases, V lost 6 bases, and 2 bases had no gene match. The CDR3 sequence is 13 residues long. Germline loops: CDR1 MDHEN, CDR2 SYDVKM. CDR3 in amino acids: CASRGLASNEQFF. CDR3 in DNA: TGTGCCAGCAGGGGACTAGCGAGCAATGAGCAGTTCTTC.

The table lists this clonotype with a few counts. The chain recombines TRBV6-5 with TRBJ2-3; D not certain. This CDR3 has 15 amino acids. The germline CDR1 and CDR2 sequences are MNHEY and SVGAGI. Trimming cost V 2 bases and J 3 bases, with 12 bases left between them. The CDR3 DNA sequence: TGTGCCAGCAGTTACGCGATGCAGCCGACAGATACGCAGTATTTT. It specifies CASSYAMQPTDTQYF.

The gene calls are TRBV10-1 and TRBJ2-1; possibly TRBD1 for D (6 bases). Per germline, CDR1 WNHNN and CDR2 SYGVQD (reference sequence). Between the trimmed V and J ends, which lost 6 bases and 2 bases, there was a span of 17 bases. The CDR3 contains 16 residues. The CDR3 DNA sequence: TGCGCCAGCAGGGCCCCCGACAGGCCACCCTACAATGAGCAGTTCTTC. It yields the protein CASRAPDRPPYNEQFF.

Ten or more counts support this clonotype. The chain uses TRBV6-1 and TRBJ2-1; TRBD1 agrees at 10 bases. Germline V CDR1 and CDR2: MNHNS, SASEGT. The CDR3 is 17 residues long. V dropped 5 bases and J dropped 9; count of bases not matched to a gene: 16. The CDR3 protein is CASSKSLPGTGVGEQFF. In DNA form, the CDR3 reads TGTGCCAGCAGTAAATCGCTTCCCGGGACAGGGGTGGGTGAGCAGTTCTTC.

CDR3 in amino acids: CASSPLDSYGYTF. The DNA for the CDR3 is TGTGCCAGCAGCCCACTCGACAGCTATGGCTACACCTTC. The rearrangement joins TRBV5-6 to TRBJ1-2, with a weak D call TRBD1 (5 bases). CDR3 length: 13 amino acids. Per the germline V gene, CDR1 is SGHDT and CDR2 is YYEEEE. Trimming took off 4 bases at V and 4 bases at J, with 11 bases between the two ends.

The V call is TRBV7-2, the J call TRBJ1-1, with 7 bases aligning to TRBD1. CDR1 SGHTA and CDR2 FQGNSA come from the germline V gene. The CDR3 is made up of 14 amino acids. The V segment lost 8 bases and the J segment 3 bases; nucleotides outside the gene matches: 9. The CDR3 DNA is TGTGCCAGCCTAGGGGGCGCGGCGGACACTGAAGCTTTCTTT. It codes for CASLGGAADTEAFF.